The 25 T cell receptor beta chains listed next were all sequenced from one sample in a study of spatial heterogeneity in lung cancer. Time point in this sample: blood at routine non-recurrence follow-up after resection. TCRdb recomputed calls from the 5' RACE reads with MiXCR, one row per CDR3 protein. The table has around 100,000 distinct CDR3 sequences, approximately 11% seen once. The sample here was PBMCs, taken at follow-up. Receptors were obtained from a female donor with early-stage non-small cell lung cancer.

This clonotype was observed a handful of times. The V and J genes are TRBV30 and TRBJ1-4; D remains ambiguous. Trimming removed 2 bases at V and 0 bases at J, with 10 bases between. The CDR3 is 15 amino acids. CDR1 is GTSNPN, CDR2 SVGIG, per germline (reference sequence). CDR3 sequence: CAWSHGLATNEKLFF. In DNA form, the CDR3 reads TGTGCCTGGAGTCACGGACTGGCAACTAATGAAAAACTGTTTTTT.

The chain links TRBV5-4 to TRBJ2-4; D possibly corresponds to TRBD1 (6 bases). This CDR3 comprises 13 residues. V was cut by 1 base and J by 6 bases, with 8 bases left in between. Looked up from germline, CDR1 is SGHNT and CDR2 is YYREEE (reference sequence). The chain's CDR3 is CASSLRGGNIQYF. The CDR3 nucleotides read TGTGCCAGCAGCTTGCGAGGGGGAAACATTCAGTACTTC.

This clonotype occurred many times. The chain's CDR3 is CASSLQGNEQFF. The CDR3 nucleotides read TGTGCCAGCAGCTTACAGGGGAATGAGCAGTTCTTC. V gene TRBV5-5 combines with J gene TRBJ2-1; 7 bases are a match to TRBD1. CDR3 length: 12 residues. After removal of 2 bases from V and 7 bases from J, the junction contained 0 bases not matched to a gene. Germline V gene sequence: CDR1 SGHKS, CDR2 YYEKEE (reference sequence).

The chain employs TRBV4-2 and TRBJ2-1; 7 bases match TRBD1. The germline CDR1 and CDR2 sequences are LGHNA and YNFKEQ. The J segment lost 9 bases and the V segment lost 4 bases, leaving 3 bases of the junction unmatched. This CDR3 has 12 residues. The CDR3 spells CASSPTGAEQFF. The CDR3, as DNA: TGTGCCAGCAGCCCTACAGGGGCTGAGCAGTTCTTC.

The gene calls are TRBV28 and TRBJ2-7; D might be TRBD2 (6 bases). The CDR3 has 15 residues. Trimming shortened V by 5 bases and J by 6 bases, and 20 bases separated the two germline ends. Germline CDR1 and CDR2: MDHEN and SYDVKM. Here the CDR3 reads CASSKIRGRNFEQYF. CDR3 nucleotide sequence: TGTGCCAGCAGTAAAATTCGGGGGAGGAACTTCGAGCAGTACTTC. The complete variable domain, with remaining parts taken from reference TRBV28 and TRBJ2-7, reads DVKVTQSSRYLVKRTGEKVFLECVQDMDHENMFWYRQDPGLGLRLIYFSYDVKMKEKGDIPEGYSVSREKKERFSLILESASTNQTSMYLCASSKIRGRNFEQYFGPGTRLTVT.

This clonotype was observed a handful of times. The chain has TRBV18 and TRBJ1-5, with D possibly TRBD1 on 6 matching bases. This CDR3 spans 14 amino acids. Trimming pared 5 bases from V and 6 bases from J, leaving 14 bases between. Germline lookup yields CDR1 KGHSH and CDR2 LQKENI. The CDR3 spells CASSSRQASQPQHF. The CDR3 nucleotides are TGTGCCAGCTCAAGCCGACAGGCCAGTCAGCCCCAGCATTTT.

There are a few counts of this clonotype. This chain connects TRBV29-1 to TRBJ1-2; D call uncertain. This CDR3 is 12 amino acids long. V lost 2 bases and J 1 base, leaving 5 bases between the germline ends. Germline V lookup: CDR1 SQVTM, CDR2 ANQGSEA. This CDR3 reads CSVEQNNYGYTF. As DNA, the CDR3 is TGCAGCGTTGAACAGAATAACTATGGCTACACCTTC.

This clonotype came up a few times. The chain links TRBV6-1 to TRBJ2-7; D not certain. The ends were cut back, 4 bases at V and 5 bases at J, with 21 bases in the middle. The V gene's germline CDR1 is MNHNS and CDR2 SASEGT. The CDR3 sequence is 16 residues long. The CDR3 protein is CASSASRKRPHHEQYV. The CDR3, as DNA: TGTGCCAGCAGTGCCTCCAGGAAAAGACCCCACCACGAGCAGTACGTC.

The chain employs TRBV20-1 and TRBJ2-3; tentative D call: TRBD1 (5 bases). Trimming cost V 5 bases and J 1 base, with 19 bases left between them. This CDR3 region has 16 residues. Germline V lookup: CDR1 DFQATT, CDR2 SNEGSKA (reference sequence). CDR3 loop: CSAHIDQGLGTDTQYF. The DNA for the CDR3 is TGCAGTGCTCACATCGATCAGGGCTTGGGCACAGATACGCAGTATTTT.

This clonotype has a count of ten or more. V usage is TRBV28 and J usage is TRBJ1-5, with unresolved D. Germline V CDR1 and CDR2: MDHEN, SYDVKM. Trimming removed 2 bases from V and 4 bases from J, with 12 bases in between. The CDR3 spans 15 residues. The CDR3 here is CASSLTDVRNQPQHF. The CDR3 bases are TGTGCCAGCAGTTTAACGGACGTACGTAATCAGCCCCAGCATTTT. Using reference TRBV28 and TRBJ1-5 for the parts outside the CDR3, the full variable domain is DVKVTQSSRYLVKRTGEKVFLECVQDMDHENMFWYRQDPGLGLRLIYFSYDVKMKEKGDIPEGYSVSREKKERFSLILESASTNQTSMYLCASSLTDVRNQPQHFGDGTRLSIL.

This clonotype came up a few times. The chain recombines TRBV5-1 with TRBJ1-2, with D maybe TRBD1 (6 bases). This CDR3 has 13 residues. CDR1 is SGHRS and CDR2 is YFSETQ in the germline V gene. Trimming stripped 4 bases from V and 4 bases from J, with 11 bases between. The CDR3 sequence is CASSEGDGYGYTF. CDR3 DNA sequence: TGCGCCAGCAGCGAGGGGGATGGCTATGGCTACACCTTC. Variable domain in full (rest from reference TRBV5-1 and TRBJ1-2): KAGVTQTPRYLIKTRGQQVTLSCSPISGHRSVSWYQQTPGQGLQFLFEYFSETQRNKGNFPGRFSGRQFSNSRSEMNVSTLELGDSALYLCASSEGDGYGYTFGSGTRLTVV.

This clonotype was seen a few times. The rearrangement links TRBV29-1 to TRBJ1-1; D is possibly TRBD1 (6 bases). V was pared by 4 bases and J by 3 bases, with 15 bases between. Germline V gene data show CDR1 as SQVTM and CDR2 as ANQGSEA. The CDR3 is 14 residues long. CDR3 protein: CSVGPAGGHTEAFF. The CDR3 coding sequence is TGCAGCGTTGGACCCGCGGGGGGGCACACTGAAGCTTTCTTT.

This clonotype came up a few times. This rearrangement joins TRBV27 to TRBJ1-5; no firm D call. The CDR3 extends over 15 amino acids. Trimming took off 6 bases at V and 0 bases at J, with 12 bases between the two ends. Per germline, CDR1 MNHEY and CDR2 SMNVEV (reference sequence). The DNA of the CDR3 is TGTGCCAGCAGAGGCAGCCCTATTAGCAATCAGCCCCAGCATTTT. This encodes CASRGSPISNQPQHF.

This clonotype turned up a few times. The chain employs TRBV19 and TRBJ1-5; a weak D match, TRBD1 (6 bases). CDR3 length: 17 residues. In germline, CDR1 is LNHDA, CDR2 SQIVND (reference sequence). V lost 11 bases to trimming and J lost 0 bases, with 23 bases between them. CDR3 DNA: TGTGCCTCCTCGCCGGGGGGCAATCGGTTTAGCAATCAGCCCCAGCATTTT. As protein: CASSPGGNRFSNQPQHF.

Only a few counts were recorded for this clonotype. The V gene is TRBV3-1, the J gene TRBJ2-7, with no clear D. Germline loops: CDR1 LGHDT, CDR2 YNNKEL (reference sequence). The V end was cut by 5 bases, the J end by 2 bases, with 7 bases between. This CDR3 has 12 amino acids. The CDR3, as DNA: TGTGCCAGCAGCAAGGAAACCTACGAGCAGTACTTC. It encodes CASSKETYEQYF.

This clonotype was picked up a small number of times. The chain links TRBV5-1 to TRBJ1-1; TRBD1 aligns across 10 bases. This CDR3 comprises 18 residues. V was clipped by 1 base and J by 0 bases; unmatched bases: 9. Germline CDR1 and CDR2: SGHRS and YFSETQ. CDR3: CASSLLPGQGTMNTEAFF. DNA for the CDR3: TGCGCCAGCAGCTTGTTGCCGGGACAGGGGACGATGAACACTGAAGCTTTCTTT.

This clonotype was found many times. CDR3 amino acids: CSARAGAYEQYF. The DNA for the CDR3 is TGCAGTGCTAGGGCGGGGGCGTACGAGCAGTACTTC. The V and J genes are TRBV20-1 and TRBJ2-7; TRBD2 is a possible D gene (7 bases). The CDR3 is 12 amino acids. Germline-derived CDR1 and CDR2 are DFQATT and SNEGSKA (reference sequence). The V gene lost 3 bases and the J gene lost 4 bases, with 10 bases spanning the gap.

This clonotype was detected only a few times. The chain recombines TRBV6-5 with TRBJ2-3, with a possible D match to TRBD1 (5 bases). CDR3 length equals 14 residues. Germline V lookup: CDR1 MNHEY, CDR2 SVGAGI. V was cut by 6 bases and J by 4 bases, with 14 bases left in between. The CDR3 DNA reads as TGTGCCAGCAGCCTTCGGACATTCTCAGATACGCAGTATTTT. It encodes CASSLRTFSDTQYF.

The chain is built from TRBV4-1 and TRBJ1-2, with TRBD1 identical over 10 bases. Looked up from germline, CDR1 is MGHRA and CDR2 is YSYEKL. The V and J ends lost 1 base and 4 bases, in that order; junction bases with no gene match: 0. The CDR3 is made up of 14 amino acids. For the CDR3, the DNA is TGCGCCAGCAGCCAAGGGGACAGGGGCTATGGCTACACCTTC. Translated: CASSQGDRGYGYTF.

The genes are TRBV27 and TRBJ2-2; a possible D gene is TRBD1 (6 bases). V dropped 5 bases and J dropped 4 bases, with 14 bases sitting between them. This CDR3 region has 15 residues. Germline lookup yields CDR1 MNHEY and CDR2 SMNVEV (reference sequence). DNA for the CDR3: TGTGCCAGCAGTCCCCAGGGGCGCGGCACCGGGGAGCTGTTTTTT. This sequence encodes CASSPQGRGTGELFF.

CDR3 sequence (DNA): TGTGCCAGCAGTATACAGAGGCTGTACGAGCAGTACTTC. The encoded protein is CASSIQRLYEQYF. The chain links TRBV12-3 or TRBV12-4 to TRBJ2-7, with unresolved D. CDR3 length: 13 amino acids. V was trimmed by 5 bases and J by 4 bases, leaving 12 bases between them.

This clonotype has only a few counts. This rearrangement joins TRBV7-9 to TRBJ2-5; tentatively, D is TRBD2 (6 bases). CDR3 length: 14 residues. V was clipped by 0 bases and J by 5 bases, with 10 bases between them. The germline CDR1 and CDR2 sequences are SEHNR and FQNEAQ (reference sequence). As DNA, the CDR3 is TGTGCCAGCAGCTTAGCGGAGGGAAAGGAGACCCAGTACTTC. It translates to CASSLAEGKETQYF.

In its sample, this clonotype was seen a few times. This sequence joins TRBV20-1 and TRBJ2-5; tentatively, D is TRBD1 (7 bases). Trimming removed 3 bases from V and 1 base from J, with 15 bases in between. The CDR3 length is 15 residues. CDR1 DFQATT and CDR2 SNEGSKA come from the germline V gene (reference sequence). The CDR3 is CSASGGQKLQETQYF. DNA of the CDR3: TGCAGTGCTAGCGGGGGACAGAAGCTCCAAGAGACCCAGTACTTC.

This clonotype was counted only a few times. The chain joins TRBV11-2 to TRBJ2-2; 14 bases map to TRBD2. The V gene's germline CDR1 is SGHAT and CDR2 FQNNGV. V shed 5 bases, J shed 5 bases, and the junction held 7 bases outside the gene matches. This CDR3 contains 17 residues. Here the CDR3 reads CASSKGLAGVGTGELFF. In nucleotides, the CDR3 is TGTGCCAGCAGCAAGGGACTAGCGGGAGTAGGAACCGGGGAGCTGTTTTTT.

The sample holds many counts of this clonotype. J is TRBJ1-4 and V is TRBV19; the D gene is possibly TRBD1 (6 bases). The CDR3 loop spans 17 amino acids. The germline V and J ends were trimmed by 6 bases and 8 bases, with 25 bases remaining between them. Germline assignment: CDR1 LNHDA and CDR2 SQIVND (reference sequence). For the CDR3, the DNA is TGTGCCAGTAGCAACCTAGGGACACCTCTTTCTGTCGAAAAACTGTTTTTT. Its translation: CASSNLGTPLSVEKLFF.